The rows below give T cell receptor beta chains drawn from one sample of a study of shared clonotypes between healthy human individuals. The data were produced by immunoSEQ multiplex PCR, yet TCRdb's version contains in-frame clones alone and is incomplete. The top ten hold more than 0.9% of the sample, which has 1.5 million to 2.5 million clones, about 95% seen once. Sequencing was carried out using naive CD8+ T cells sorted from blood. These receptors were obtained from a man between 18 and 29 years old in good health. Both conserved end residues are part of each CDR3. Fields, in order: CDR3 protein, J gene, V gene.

CDR3aa: CASSLYSGVLTDTQYF
j_gene: TRBJ2-3
v_gene: TRBV27

CDR3aa: CAWSDTGPDQPQHF
j_gene: TRBJ1-5
v_gene: TRBV30

CDR3aa: CASTPRTKNYEQYF
j_gene: TRBJ2-7
v_gene: TRBV28

CDR3aa: CSARQTDTQYF
j_gene: TRBJ2-3
v_gene: TRBV20-1

CDR3aa: CASSIGWDRRNTEAFF
j_gene: TRBJ1-1
v_gene: TRBV27

CDR3aa: CASSLEQRHDTQYF
j_gene: TRBJ2-3
v_gene: TRBV7-2

CDR3aa: CASGDRAGDTEAFF
j_gene: TRBJ1-1
v_gene: TRBV27

CDR3aa: CASSVGEGEQFF
j_gene: TRBJ2-1
v_gene: TRBV27

CDR3aa: CASSFGTGGGTDTQYF
j_gene: TRBJ2-3
v_gene: TRBV11-2

CDR3aa: CASSRRETQYF
j_gene: TRBJ2-5
v_gene: TRBV7-2